Shown below are 23 T cell receptor beta chains from a single sample sequenced in a study of shared clonotypes between healthy human individuals. Naive CD8 cells lacked CD45RO and underwent positive selection for CCR7, leaving out terminally differentiated effector memory CD45RA+ cells. Sequencing used immunoSEQ multiplex PCR; TCRdb keeps in-frame clones, though not all of them. Among fewer than 1 million clones, approximately 97% were seen once, and the ten largest hold less than 0.25%. The sample was naive CD8+ T cells sorted from blood. The receptors here all came from a man aged 25 to 45 in good health.

Worth noting for this clone: Other nucleotide sequences from this sample produce the same CDR3. V is TRBV6-5 and J is TRBJ1-2, with a possible D match to TRBD1 (6 bases). Trimming stripped 0 bases from V and 8 bases from J, with 13 bases between. The CDR3 covers 14 residues. The germline gives CDR1 MNHEY, CDR2 SVGAGI. CDR3 protein: CASSYSTGLGGYTF. Here the CDR3 DNA reads TGTGCCAGCAGTTACTCGACAGGCCTCGGCGGCTACACCTTC.

The chain links TRBV6-6 to TRBJ1-1; 7 positions match TRBD1. This CDR3 region has 15 residues. After removal of 2 bases from V and 4 bases from J, the junction contained 7 bases not matched to a gene. CDR1 is MNHNY, CDR2 SVGAGI, per germline (reference sequence). The CDR3 nucleotides are TGTGCCAGCAGTTACAGAGGGGACAGTGTCACTGAAGCTTTCTTT. Its protein is CASSYRGDSVTEAFF.

The chain joins TRBV4-1 to TRBJ2-7, with a possible D match to TRBD2 (6 bases). V lost 0 bases to trimming and J lost 7 bases, with 13 bases between them. Germline CDR1 MGHRA, CDR2 YSYEKL. The CDR3 contains 14 residues. The CDR3 coding sequence is TGCGCCAGCAGCCAAGATTCCGGGGGACTGGAGCAGTACTTC. This sequence encodes CASSQDSGGLEQYF.

This sequence joins TRBV9 and TRBJ2-7; D remains ambiguous. The CDR3 has 15 residues. Germline V lookup: CDR1 SGDLS, CDR2 YYNGEE. Between the trimmed V and J ends, which lost 0 bases and 0 bases, there was a span of 10 bases. The CDR3 region has the DNA TGTGCCAGCAGCGTAGAGGGCACCCACTCCTACGAGCAGTACTTC. It specifies CASSVEGTHSYEQYF.

The genes are TRBV28 and TRBJ2-1; D tentatively fits TRBD1 or TRBD2 (5 bases each). V was shortened by 11 bases and J by 5 bases, with 13 bases between the two germline ends. The length of the CDR3 is 12 residues. In germline, CDR1 is MDHEN, CDR2 SYDVKM. CDR3: CAGTGPDNEQFF. As DNA, the CDR3 is TGTGCCGGAACGGGGCCGGACAATGAGCAGTTCTTC.

The rearrangement joins TRBV5-1 to TRBJ2-1; 10 bases are a match to TRBD2. The junction had 8 bases not matched to a gene; V was cut back by 2 bases and J by 6 bases. The CDR3 has 16 residues. The germline CDR1 and CDR2 sequences are SGHRS and YFSETQ. CDR3 DNA sequence: TGCGCCAGCAGCTTAGGGAGCGGGAGGGCTATCAATGAGCAGTTCTTC. Its protein is CASSLGSGRAINEQFF.

The V and J genes are TRBV28 and TRBJ1-1; 10 nucleotides line up with TRBD1. The V and J ends lost 4 bases and 7 bases, in that order; junction bases with no gene match: 15. This CDR3 spans 17 amino acids. Germline assignment: CDR1 MDHEN and CDR2 SYDVKM. The CDR3 reads CASSSSRQGALVGEAFF. The CDR3 nucleotides are TGTGCCAGCAGTTCATCTCGACAGGGGGCCTTAGTTGGTGAAGCTTTCTTT. The full variable domain, its missing parts supplied by reference TRBV28 and TRBJ1-1, is DVKVTQSSRYLVKRTGEKVFLECVQDMDHENMFWYRQDPGLGLRLIYFSYDVKMKEKGDIPEGYSVSREKKERFSLILESASTNQTSMYLCASSSSRQGALVGEAFFGQGTRLTVV.

This chain connects TRBV5-1 to TRBJ2-1; 9 positions agree with TRBD1. The V gene's germline CDR1 is SGHRS and CDR2 YFSETQ. The V and J ends lost 3 bases and 3 bases, in that order; junction bases with no gene match: 16. CDR3 size: 19 residues. In DNA form, the CDR3 reads TGCGCCAGCAGCTCATTCGGGACAGGGAGGATTGAACTCTACAATGAGCAGTTCTTC. Its protein is CASSSFGTGRIELYNEQFF.

The chain has TRBV11-2 and TRBJ2-7; D is possibly TRBD1 (6 bases). The CDR3 is 16 amino acids. Germline CDR1 is SGHAT and CDR2 is FQNNGV. V lost 5 bases, J lost 2 bases, and 19 bases lay in between. The CDR3 sequence is CASSVMGQGIPYEQYF. CDR3 sequence (DNA): TGTGCCAGCAGCGTAATGGGGCAGGGGATCCCCTACGAGCAGTACTTC.

About this clone itself: In the same sample, other DNA sequences code for this CDR3. V is TRBV28 and J is TRBJ1-1; D might be TRBD1 (5 bases). This CDR3 spans 13 amino acids. The V and J ends lost 3 bases and 4 bases respectively, with 9 bases between them. Germline V gives CDR1 MDHEN, CDR2 SYDVKM. CDR3 bases: TGTGCCAGCAGTTTGGGGGGGGGCACTGAAGCTTTCTTT. This gives the protein CASSLGGGTEAFF. Looking up the rest from reference TRBV28 and TRBJ1-1 gives the full variable domain: DVKVTQSSRYLVKRTGEKVFLECVQDMDHENMFWYRQDPGLGLRLIYFSYDVKMKEKGDIPEGYSVSREKKERFSLILESASTNQTSMYLCASSLGGGTEAFFGQGTRLTVV.

V usage is TRBV6-6 and J usage is TRBJ2-7, with D perhaps matching TRBD1 or TRBD2 (5 bases each). This CDR3 comprises 14 residues. Germline CDR1 and CDR2: MNHNY and SVGAGI (reference sequence). V was pared by 10 bases and J by 9 bases, with 25 bases between. The DNA of the CDR3 is TGTGCCAACGGGACGGAGGACTGGAAAAATGGGCAGTACTTC. This translates into CANGTEDWKNGQYF.

The V and J genes are TRBV15 and TRBJ2-1; TRBD2 matches at 9 bases. This CDR3 is 16 amino acids long. V lost 6 bases to trimming and J lost 4 bases; unmatched junction nucleotides: 10. CDR1 is LNHNV and CDR2 is YYDKDF in the germline V gene (reference sequence). CDR3 residues: CATSPGLAGLYNEQFF. CDR3 in DNA: TGTGCCACCAGTCCAGGGCTAGCGGGGCTGTACAATGAGCAGTTCTTC.

The chain uses TRBV29-1 and TRBJ2-3, with D perhaps matching TRBD2 (6 bases). The CDR3 has 16 residues. V lost 0 bases, J lost 0 bases, and 13 bases lay in between. The germline V gene has CDR1 SQVTM and CDR2 ANQGSEA. Here the CDR3 reads CSVEDRDSTSTDTQYF. Here the CDR3 DNA reads TGCAGCGTTGAAGACCGGGACTCCACTAGCACAGATACGCAGTATTTT.

The V and J genes are TRBV4-1 and TRBJ2-7; the match to TRBD1 covers 9 bases. The V gene's germline CDR1 is MGHRA and CDR2 YSYEKL. The CDR3 consists of 19 residues. V gave up 0 bases and J gave up 2 bases; unmatched junction bases: 14. Here the CDR3 reads CASSQDQIPGTGFAYEQYF. In nucleotides, the CDR3 is TGCGCCAGCAGCCAAGATCAAATCCCCGGGACAGGGTTTGCCTACGAGCAGTACTTC.

The chain is built from TRBV7-9 and TRBJ2-1; the match to TRBD2 covers 11 bases. Germline V gene sequence: CDR1 SEHNR, CDR2 FQNEAQ (reference sequence). V was pared by 4 bases and J by 6 bases, with 8 bases of the junction left unmatched. The CDR3 runs 16 residues. The chain's CDR3 is CASSSPLAGAFNEQFF. DNA of the CDR3: TGTGCCAGCAGCTCGCCACTAGCGGGAGCATTCAATGAGCAGTTCTTC.

J is TRBJ2-7 and V is TRBV11-3; D unresolved. CDR3 length: 13 residues. V was pared by 3 bases and J by 2 bases, with 8 bases between. CDR1 and CDR2 (germline): SGHNT, YENEEA. The DNA of the CDR3 is TGTGCCAGCAGCTTCGGCCCCACCTACGAGCAGTACTTC. Translating gives CASSFGPTYEQYF.

There are a few counts of this clone. The chain recombines TRBV7-5 with TRBJ1-5. TRBV7-5 is an annotated pseudogene. This CDR3 has 12 amino acids. The CDR3 DNA reads as TGTGTCAGAAGCTTAGGTCGGGCGCCCCAGCATTTT. It yields the protein CVRSLGRAPQHF.

This chain uses TRBV28 with TRBJ1-1; 8 bases fit TRBD1. CDR1 MDHEN and CDR2 SYDVKM come from the germline V gene. This CDR3 contains 16 residues. Trimming cost V 2 bases and J 2 bases; bases outside gene matches: 7. The CDR3 region is CASSLGDRTLNTEAFF. CDR3 DNA: TGTGCCAGCAGTTTAGGGGACAGGACCCTAAACACTGAAGCTTTCTTT. Looking up the rest from reference TRBV28 and TRBJ1-1 gives the full variable domain: DVKVTQSSRYLVKRTGEKVFLECVQDMDHENMFWYRQDPGLGLRLIYFSYDVKMKEKGDIPEGYSVSREKKERFSLILESASTNQTSMYLCASSLGDRTLNTEAFFGQGTRLTVV.

This sequence joins TRBV7-6 and TRBJ2-7, with TRBD2 identical over 9 bases. The CDR3 is 14 amino acids. The ends lost 5 bases at V and 7 bases at J; junction bases unmatched: 9. Germline CDR1 is SGHVS and CDR2 is FNYEAQ. The CDR3 loop is CASSPAGGAEEQYF. In DNA form, the CDR3 reads TGTGCCAGCAGCCCCGCGGGGGGGGCGGAAGAGCAGTACTTC.

The chain combines TRBV11-2 with TRBJ2-1; 7 bases agree with TRBD2. The ends lost 1 base at V and 7 bases at J; junction bases unmatched: 7. The CDR3 sequence is 15 residues long. Per germline, CDR1 SGHAT and CDR2 FQNNGV. The CDR3 is CASSLGGGAGNEQFF. CDR3 coding DNA: TGTGCCAGCAGCTTAGGGGGAGGAGCGGGAAATGAGCAGTTCTTC.

The table lists this clone with a count of one. The V and J genes are TRBV11-2 and TRBJ2-1; a weak D match, TRBD2 (5 bases). Germline V gene lookup returns CDR1 SGHAT and CDR2 FQNNGV. The CDR3 covers 15 residues. The V end was cut by 5 bases, the J end by 2 bases, with 13 bases between. The DNA of the CDR3 is TGTGCCAGCAGCGCGGCCGGGGAGACCTACAATGAGCAGTTCTTC. It specifies CASSAAGETYNEQFF.

This sequence joins TRBV29-1 and TRBJ2-3, with D possibly being TRBD1 (5 bases). Germline values: CDR1 SQVTM, CDR2 ANQGSEA. The ends were cut back, 1 base at V and 0 bases at J, with 11 bases in the middle. The CDR3 length is 15 residues. CDR3 in DNA: TGCAGCGTTGAAGGACGGACAACTAGCACAGATACGCAGTATTTT. Its protein is CSVEGRTTSTDTQYF.

This chain links TRBV2 with TRBJ1-1; D ambiguous. The germline V gene has CDR1 SNHLY and CDR2 FYNNEI. This CDR3 comprises 13 residues. Trimming removed 4 bases at V and 10 bases at J, with 16 bases between. As DNA, the CDR3 is TGTGCCAGCAGTGGAGAATACTCTTTGGGAGCTTTCTTT. Protein product: CASSGEYSLGAFF.